This T cell receptor beta chain was recovered during a study of molecular identifiers for immune sequencing clone quantification. Overall study context: Four of five RNA aliquots from roughly 21,000 or 96,000 naive CD8 T cells were sequenced. The study, taken as a whole, reports: Under 1% of molecules in naive cells, but over 98% of effector molecules, belonged to clones above 20 RNA copies. Highly expanded clones may be undercounted when identical TCR molecules share barcodes.

This clonotype was counted at least ten times. The antigen remains undetermined. Listed TCR primers and previously described methods were used for bulk TCR libraries. Each CDR3 protein is one row after TCRdb ran MiXCR on the PCR reads. The table has approximately 550,000 distinct CDR3 sequences, 20% to 25% seen once. V was shortened by 5 bases and J by 2 bases, with 15 bases between the two germline ends. Germline values: CDR1 MNHEY, CDR2 SMNVEV (reference sequence). The CDR3 consists of 15 residues. The V gene is TRBV27, the J gene TRBJ1-2; D unresolved. The sample was naive CD8+ T cells from blood, with Jurkat cell RNA spiked in. Subset meaning: FACS-sorted CD8+CD4-CCR7+CD45RA+ naive T cells. This receptor was obtained from a human donor in good health. Some libraries in this study had Jurkat cell RNA spiked in. As DNA, the CDR3 is TGTGCCAGCAGTCCCTACCAAGAAAGAAACTATGGCTACACCTTC. It specifies CASSPYQERNYGYTF.